This T cell receptor beta chain was identified during a study of T cells after yellow fever vaccination. Findings and limits, study-wide: Most clones from primary vaccination were detected again post-booster (around 95% CD4, 88% CD8).

TCRdb processed the 5' RACE reads anew with MiXCR; each CDR3 protein has one entry. The table lists some 300,000 distinct CDR3 sequences, around 8.1% of them singletons, with around 17% in the top ten. Regarding this clonotype: The antigen is not known.

The material sequenced was PBMCs, taken 35 to 50 days after the first yellow fever vaccination. The origin of this receptor is a man younger than 35 who received the YFV17D yellow fever vaccine.

CDR3 nucleotides: TGCAGCGTGGGGGGAGGGACACCTTTGGAGACCCAGTACTTC. Its protein product is CSVGGGTPLETQYF. V is TRBV29-1 and J is TRBJ2-5; TRBD2 might be the D (7 bases). The germline V gene encodes CDR1 SQVTM and CDR2 ANQGSEA. This CDR3 has 14 amino acids. V lost 6 bases to trimming and J lost 5 bases, with 19 bases between them.